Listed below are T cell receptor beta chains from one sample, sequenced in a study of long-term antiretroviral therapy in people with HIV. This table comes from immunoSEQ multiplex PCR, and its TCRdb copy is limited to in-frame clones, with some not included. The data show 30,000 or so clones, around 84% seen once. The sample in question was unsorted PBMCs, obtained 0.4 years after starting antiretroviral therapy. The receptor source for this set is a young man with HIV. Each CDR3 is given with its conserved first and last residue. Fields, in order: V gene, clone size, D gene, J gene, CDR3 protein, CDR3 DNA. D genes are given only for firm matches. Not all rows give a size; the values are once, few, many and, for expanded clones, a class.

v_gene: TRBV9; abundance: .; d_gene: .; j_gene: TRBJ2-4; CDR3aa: CASSVDPWAKNIQYF; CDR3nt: TGTGCCAGCAGCGTAGATCCCTGGGCCAAAAACATTCAGTACTTC
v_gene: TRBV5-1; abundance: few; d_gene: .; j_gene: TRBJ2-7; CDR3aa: CASSLESSYEQYF; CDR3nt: TGCGCCAGCAGCTTGGAAAGTTCCTACGAGCAGTACTTC
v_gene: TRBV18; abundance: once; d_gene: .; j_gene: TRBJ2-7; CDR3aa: CASSPPQATYEQYF; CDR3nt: TGTGCCAGCTCACCACCCCAGGCCACCTACGAGCAGTACTTC
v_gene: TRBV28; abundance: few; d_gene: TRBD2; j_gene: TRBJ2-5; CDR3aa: CASSSPFGTSDETQYF; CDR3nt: TGTGCCAGCAGTTCCCCCTTCGGGACTAGCGACGAGACCCAGTACTTC
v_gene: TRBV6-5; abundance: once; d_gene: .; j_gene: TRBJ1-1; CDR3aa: CASSYSNAGETEAFF; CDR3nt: TGTGCCAGCAGTTACTCGAATGCCGGGGAGACTGAAGCTTTCTTT
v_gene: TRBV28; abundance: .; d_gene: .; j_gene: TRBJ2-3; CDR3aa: CASSLEQAPGDTQYF; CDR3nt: TGTGCCAGCAGTTTAGAACAGGCTCCTGGGGATACGCAGTATTTT
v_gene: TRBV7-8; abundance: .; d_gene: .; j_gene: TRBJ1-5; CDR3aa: CASSLTARAYSNQPQHF; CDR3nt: TGTGCCAGCAGCTTAACGGCCAGGGCATATAGCAATCAGCCCCAGCATTTT
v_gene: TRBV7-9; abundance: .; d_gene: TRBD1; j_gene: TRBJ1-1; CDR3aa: CASSSWEGATEAFF; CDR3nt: TGTGCCAGCAGCTCTTGGGAGGGGGCCACTGAAGCTTTCTTT
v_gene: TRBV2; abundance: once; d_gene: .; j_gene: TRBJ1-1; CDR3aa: CASSLLVAFF; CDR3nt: TGTGCCAGCAGCCTCCTTGTCGCTTTCTTT
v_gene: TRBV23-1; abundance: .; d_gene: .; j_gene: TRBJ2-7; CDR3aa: CARIRQELSYEQYF; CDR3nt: TGCGCCAGAATTAGACAGGAGCTCTCCTACGAGCAGTACTTC
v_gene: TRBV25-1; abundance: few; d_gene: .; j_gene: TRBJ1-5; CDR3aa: CASSESGVGNQPQHF; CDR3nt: TGTGCCAGCAGTGAGTCAGGGGTGGGCAATCAGCCCCAGCATTTT
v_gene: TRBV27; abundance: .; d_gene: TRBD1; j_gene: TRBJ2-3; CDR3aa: CASSLRDRSTDTQYF; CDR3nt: TGTGCCAGCAGTCTCCGGGACAGGAGCACAGATACGCAGTATTTT
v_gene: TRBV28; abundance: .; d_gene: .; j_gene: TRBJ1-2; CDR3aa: CASKKIANDNYGYTF; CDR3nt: TGTGCCAGCAAGAAAATCGCAAATGATAACTATGGCTACACCTTC
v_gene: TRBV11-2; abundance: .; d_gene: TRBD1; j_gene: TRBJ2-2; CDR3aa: CASSQGGRGHGAGELFF; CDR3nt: TGTGCCAGCAGCCAGGGGGGCAGGGGGCATGGGGCCGGGGAGCTGTTTTTT
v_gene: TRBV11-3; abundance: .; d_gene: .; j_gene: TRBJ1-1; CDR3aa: CASSLDREEVRTEAFF; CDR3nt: TGTGCCAGCAGCTTAGACAGGGAGGAAGTGCGAACTGAAGCTTTCTTT
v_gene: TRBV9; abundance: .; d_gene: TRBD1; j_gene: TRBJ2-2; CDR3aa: CASSVATRDRGSGELFF; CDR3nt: TGTGCCAGCAGCGTAGCTACCCGGGACAGGGGTTCCGGGGAGCTGTTTTTT
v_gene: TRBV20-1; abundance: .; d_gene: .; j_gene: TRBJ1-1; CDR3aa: CSARPGEQAFF; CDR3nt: TGCAGTGCTAGGCCGGGGGAACAAGCTTTCTTT
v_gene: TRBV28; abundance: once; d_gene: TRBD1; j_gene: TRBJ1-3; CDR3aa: CASSLPGTGGSGNTIYF; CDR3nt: TGTGCCAGCAGTCTCCCGGGGACAGGGGGCTCTGGAAACACCATATATTTT
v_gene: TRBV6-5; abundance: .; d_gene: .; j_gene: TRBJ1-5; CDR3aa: CASSYSVGGNQPQHF; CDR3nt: TGTGCCAGCAGTTACTCTGTTGGGGGCAATCAGCCCCAGCATTTT
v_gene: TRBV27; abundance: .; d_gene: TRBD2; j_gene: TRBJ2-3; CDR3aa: CASSPQREDSPSTDTQYF; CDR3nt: TGTGCCAGCAGTCCGCAGCGGGAGGATTCACCTAGCACAGATACGCAGTATTTT
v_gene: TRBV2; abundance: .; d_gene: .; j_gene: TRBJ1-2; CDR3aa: CASSEEGSGAYGYTF; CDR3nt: TGTGCCAGCAGTGAAGAGGGTTCGGGGGCGTATGGCTACACCTTC
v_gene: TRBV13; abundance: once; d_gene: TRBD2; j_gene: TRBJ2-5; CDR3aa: CASSGAGGLLETQYF; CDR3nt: TGTGCCAGCAGCGGCGCGGGGGGCCTGTTAGAGACCCAGTACTTC
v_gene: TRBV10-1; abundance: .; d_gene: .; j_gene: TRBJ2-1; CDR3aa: CASSAGYNEQFF; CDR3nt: TGCGCCAGCAGTGCAGGGTACAATGAGCAGTTCTTC
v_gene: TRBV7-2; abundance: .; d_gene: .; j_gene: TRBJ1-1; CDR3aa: CASSFSFSGRLVNTEAFF; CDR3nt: TGTGCCAGCAGCTTTTCATTCAGCGGGAGACTAGTGAACACTGAAGCTTTCTTT
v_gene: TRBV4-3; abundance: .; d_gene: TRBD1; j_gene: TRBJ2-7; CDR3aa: CASSQDSRTGAYEQYF; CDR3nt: TGCGCCAGCAGCCAAGATTCTAGGACAGGGGCCTACGAGCAGTACTTC
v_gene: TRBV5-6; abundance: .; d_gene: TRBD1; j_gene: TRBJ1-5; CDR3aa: CASSLGAGGGNQPQHF; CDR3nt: TGTGCCAGCAGCTTGGGAGCAGGGGGCGGCAATCAGCCCCAGCATTTT
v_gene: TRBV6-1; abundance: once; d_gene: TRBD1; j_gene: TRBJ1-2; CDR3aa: CASSMMDRGDGYTF; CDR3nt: TGTGCCAGCAGTATGATGGACAGGGGCGATGGCTACACCTTC
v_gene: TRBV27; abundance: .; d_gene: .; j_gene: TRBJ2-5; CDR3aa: CASSLTGRGEETQYF; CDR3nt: TGTGCCAGCAGTTTAACCGGGAGAGGTGAAGAGACCCAGTACTTC
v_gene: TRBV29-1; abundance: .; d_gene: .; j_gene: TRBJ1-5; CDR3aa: CSVLRSGEGAQHF; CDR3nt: TGCAGCGTTTTAAGGTCGGGAGAGGGGGCCCAGCATTTT
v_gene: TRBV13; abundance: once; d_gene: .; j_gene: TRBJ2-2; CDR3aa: CASSPPVYTGELFF; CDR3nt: TGTGCCAGCAGCCCCCCCGTTTACACCGGGGAGCTGTTTTTT
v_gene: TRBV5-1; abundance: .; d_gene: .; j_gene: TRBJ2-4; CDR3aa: CASSPDGAGQNIQYF; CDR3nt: TGCGCCAGCAGCCCTGATGGGGCAGGGCAAAACATTCAGTACTTC
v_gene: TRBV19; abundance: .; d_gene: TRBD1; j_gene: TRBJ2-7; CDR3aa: CASSMGQGSGYEQYF; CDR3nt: TGTGCCAGTAGTATGGGACAGGGATCGGGCTACGAGCAGTACTTC
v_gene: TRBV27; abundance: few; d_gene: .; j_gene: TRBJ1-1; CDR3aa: CASSLLGQYTEAFF; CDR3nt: TGTGCCAGCAGTTTATTGGGTCAGTACACTGAAGCTTTCTTT
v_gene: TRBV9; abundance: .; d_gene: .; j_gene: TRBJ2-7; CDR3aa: CASSVVETAYEQYF; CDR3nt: TGTGCCAGCAGCGTAGTTGAGACTGCCTACGAGCAGTACTTC
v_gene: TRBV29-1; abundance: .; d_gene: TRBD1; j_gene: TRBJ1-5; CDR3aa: CSAVTGAGNQPQHF; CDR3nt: TGCAGCGCCGTAACAGGGGCCGGCAATCAGCCCCAGCATTTT
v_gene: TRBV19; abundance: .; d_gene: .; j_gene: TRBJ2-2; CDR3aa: CASKASGGTGELFF; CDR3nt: TGTGCCAGTAAGGCGTCGGGTGGGACCGGGGAGCTGTTTTTT
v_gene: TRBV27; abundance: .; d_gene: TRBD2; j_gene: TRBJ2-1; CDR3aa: CASSLFQRGSNNEQFF; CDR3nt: TGTGCCAGCAGTTTATTCCAGCGGGGCTCGAACAATGAGCAGTTCTTC
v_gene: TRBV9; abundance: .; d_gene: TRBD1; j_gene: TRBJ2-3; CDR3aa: CASSGRDRGRVDTQYF; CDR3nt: TGTGCCAGCAGCGGACGGGACAGGGGGCGCGTAGATACGCAGTATTTT
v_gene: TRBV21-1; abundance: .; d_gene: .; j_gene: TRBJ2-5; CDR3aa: CASSKDFRTGGQETQYF; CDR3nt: TGTGCCAGCAGCAAGGACTTCCGGACAGGGGGACAAGAGACCCAGTACTTC
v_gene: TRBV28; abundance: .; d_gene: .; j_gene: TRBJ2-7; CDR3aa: CASSPRQTYEQYF; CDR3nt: TGTGCCAGCAGTCCCAGACAGACCTACGAGCAGTACTTC
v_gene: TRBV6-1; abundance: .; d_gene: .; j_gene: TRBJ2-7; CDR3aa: CASLGQTPYEQYF; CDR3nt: TGTGCCAGCCTGGGCCAGACTCCCTACGAGCAGTACTTC
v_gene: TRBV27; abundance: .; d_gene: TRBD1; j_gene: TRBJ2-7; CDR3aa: CASSLRGQGSSYEQYF; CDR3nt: TGTGCCAGCAGTTTGAGGGGACAGGGGAGCTCCTACGAGCAGTACTTC
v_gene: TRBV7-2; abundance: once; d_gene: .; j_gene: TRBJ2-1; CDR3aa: CASSLAGGTYNEQFF; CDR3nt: TGTGCCAGCAGCTTAGCTGGGGGAACCTACAATGAGCAGTTCTTC
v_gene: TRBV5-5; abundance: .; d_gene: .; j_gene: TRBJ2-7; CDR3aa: CASSGRSSYEQYF; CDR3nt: TGTGCCAGCAGCGGACGTAGCTCCTACGAGCAGTACTTC
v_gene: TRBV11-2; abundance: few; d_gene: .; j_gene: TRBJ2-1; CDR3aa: CASSLARDPAYNEQFF; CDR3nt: TGTGCCAGCAGCTTGGCTCGGGACCCAGCGTACAATGAGCAGTTCTTC
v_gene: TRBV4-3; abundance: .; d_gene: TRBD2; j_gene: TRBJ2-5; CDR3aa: CASSQGISTGGQETQYF; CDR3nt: TGCGCCAGCAGCCAAGGTATTTCTACGGGGGGCCAAGAGACCCAGTACTTC
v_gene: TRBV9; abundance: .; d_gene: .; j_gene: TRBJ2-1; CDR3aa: CASSEGGSRGEQFF; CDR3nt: TGTGCCAGCAGCGAAGGAGGGAGTCGGGGTGAGCAGTTCTTC
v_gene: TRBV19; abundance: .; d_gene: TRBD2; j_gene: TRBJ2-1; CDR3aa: CASSILSGGSNEQFF; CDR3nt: TGTGCCAGTAGTATCCTCTCGGGAGGTAGTAATGAGCAGTTCTTC
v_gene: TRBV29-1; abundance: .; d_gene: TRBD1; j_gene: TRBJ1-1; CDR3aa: CSGTGTGPMNTEAFF; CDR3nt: TGCAGCGGAACCGGGACAGGCCCCATGAACACTGAAGCTTTCTTT
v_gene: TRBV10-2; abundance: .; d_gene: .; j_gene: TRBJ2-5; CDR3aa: CASSEPTSPETQYF; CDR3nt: TGCGCCAGCAGTGAACCGACGTCCCCGGAGACCCAGTACTTC
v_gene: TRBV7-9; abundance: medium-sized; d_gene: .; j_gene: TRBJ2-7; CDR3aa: CASSPPWGSDYEQYF; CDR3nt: TGTGCCAGCAGCCCCCCTTGGGGGAGCGACTACGAGCAGTACTTC
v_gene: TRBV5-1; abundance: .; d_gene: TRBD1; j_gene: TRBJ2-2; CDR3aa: CATRTGNTGELFF; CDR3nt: TGCGCCACTCGGACAGGTAACACCGGGGAGCTGTTTTTT
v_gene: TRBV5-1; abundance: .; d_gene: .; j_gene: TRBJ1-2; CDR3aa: CASSLEWSRETLGGYTF; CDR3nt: TGCGCCAGCAGCTTGGAGTGGTCGAGGGAGACGCTTGGTGGCTACACCTTC
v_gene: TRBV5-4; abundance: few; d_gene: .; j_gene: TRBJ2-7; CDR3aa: CASSLGQSYEQYF; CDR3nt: TGTGCCAGCAGCTTGGGGCAGTCCTACGAGCAGTACTTC